The T cell receptor (beta chain) described here comes from a study of T cells after yellow fever vaccination. Study conclusions and caveats: Most primary-vaccination clones recurred post-booster (about 96% CD4, around 86% CD8). Just a small share of clonotypes turned up in the CD4 compartment as well as the CD8 compartment.

5'RACE template switching generated TCR cDNA, adding a universal primer site and UMIs. TCRdb used MiXCR to reprocess the 5' RACE reads, holding one entry per CDR3 protein. The table includes under 700,000 distinct CDR3 sequences, around a sixth detected once. As to this clonotype: Its antigen is undetermined.

The CDR3 runs 14 residues. Germline CDR1 DFQATT, CDR2 SNEGSKA (reference sequence). Unmatched junction bases numbered 4, after V lost 5 bases and J lost 2 bases. This TCR came from a man between 18 and 35 years old who received the YFV17D yellow fever vaccine. Sequenced here: PBMCs, sampled 5 days after the first yellow fever vaccination. The chain recombines TRBV20-1 with TRBJ1-3, with TRBD1 matching 9 bases. This CDR3 is CSASYRGPGNTIYF. The DNA of the CDR3 is TGCAGTGCTTCCTACAGGGGGCCTGGAAACACCATATATTTT.